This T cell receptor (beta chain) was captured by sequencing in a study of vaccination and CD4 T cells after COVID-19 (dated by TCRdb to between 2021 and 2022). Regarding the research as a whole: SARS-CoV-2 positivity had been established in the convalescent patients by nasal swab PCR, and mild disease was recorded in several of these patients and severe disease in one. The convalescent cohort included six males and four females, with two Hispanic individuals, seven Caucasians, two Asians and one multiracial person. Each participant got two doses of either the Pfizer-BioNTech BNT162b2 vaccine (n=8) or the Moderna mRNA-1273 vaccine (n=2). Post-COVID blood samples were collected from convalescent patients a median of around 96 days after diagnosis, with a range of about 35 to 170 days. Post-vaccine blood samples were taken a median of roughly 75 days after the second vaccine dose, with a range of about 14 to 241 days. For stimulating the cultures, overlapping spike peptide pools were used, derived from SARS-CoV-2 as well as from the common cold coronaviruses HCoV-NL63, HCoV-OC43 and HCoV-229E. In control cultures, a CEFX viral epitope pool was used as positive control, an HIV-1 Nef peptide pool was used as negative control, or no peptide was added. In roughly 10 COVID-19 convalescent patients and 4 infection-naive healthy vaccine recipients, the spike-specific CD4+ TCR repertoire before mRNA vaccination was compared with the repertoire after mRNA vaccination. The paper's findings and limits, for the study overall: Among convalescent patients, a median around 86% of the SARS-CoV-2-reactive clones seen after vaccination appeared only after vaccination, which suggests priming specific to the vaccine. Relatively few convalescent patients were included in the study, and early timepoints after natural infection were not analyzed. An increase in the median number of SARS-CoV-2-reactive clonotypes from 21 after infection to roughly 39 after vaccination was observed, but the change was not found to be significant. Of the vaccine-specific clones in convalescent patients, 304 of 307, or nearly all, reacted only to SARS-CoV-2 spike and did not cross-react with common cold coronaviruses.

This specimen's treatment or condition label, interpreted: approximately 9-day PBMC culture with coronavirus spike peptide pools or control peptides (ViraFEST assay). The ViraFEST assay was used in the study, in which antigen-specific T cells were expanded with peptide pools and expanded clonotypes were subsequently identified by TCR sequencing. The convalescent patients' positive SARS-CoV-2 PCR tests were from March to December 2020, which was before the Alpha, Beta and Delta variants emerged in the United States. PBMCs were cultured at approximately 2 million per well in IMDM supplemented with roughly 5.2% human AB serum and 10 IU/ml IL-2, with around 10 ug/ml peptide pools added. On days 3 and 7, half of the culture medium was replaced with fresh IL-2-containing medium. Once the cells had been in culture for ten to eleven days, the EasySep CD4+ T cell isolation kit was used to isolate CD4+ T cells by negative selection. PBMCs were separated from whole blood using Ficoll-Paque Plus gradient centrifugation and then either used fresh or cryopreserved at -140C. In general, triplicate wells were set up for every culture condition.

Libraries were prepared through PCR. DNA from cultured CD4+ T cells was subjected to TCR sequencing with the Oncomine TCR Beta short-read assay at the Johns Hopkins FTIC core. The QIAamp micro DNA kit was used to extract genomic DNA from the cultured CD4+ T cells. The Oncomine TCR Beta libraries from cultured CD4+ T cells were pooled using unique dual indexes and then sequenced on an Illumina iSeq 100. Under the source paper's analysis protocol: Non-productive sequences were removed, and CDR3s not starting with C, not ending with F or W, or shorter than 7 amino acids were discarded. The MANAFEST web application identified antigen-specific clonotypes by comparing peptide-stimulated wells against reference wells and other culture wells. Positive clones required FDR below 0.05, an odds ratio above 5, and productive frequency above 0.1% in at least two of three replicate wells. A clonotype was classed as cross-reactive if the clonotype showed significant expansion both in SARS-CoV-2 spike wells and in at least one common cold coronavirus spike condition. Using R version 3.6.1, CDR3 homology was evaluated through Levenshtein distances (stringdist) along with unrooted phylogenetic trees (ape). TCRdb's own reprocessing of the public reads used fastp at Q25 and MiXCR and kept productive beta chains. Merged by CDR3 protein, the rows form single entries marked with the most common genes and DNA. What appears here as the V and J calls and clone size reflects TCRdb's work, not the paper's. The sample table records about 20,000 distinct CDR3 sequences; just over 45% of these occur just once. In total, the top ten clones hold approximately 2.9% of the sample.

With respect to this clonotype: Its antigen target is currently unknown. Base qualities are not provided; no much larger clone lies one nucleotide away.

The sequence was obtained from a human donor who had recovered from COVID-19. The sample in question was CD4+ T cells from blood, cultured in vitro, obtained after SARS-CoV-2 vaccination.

The DNA sequence is TGTGCCAGCAGCCATACTAGCTACGAGCAGTACTTC. Translated, this is CASSHTSYEQYF. The chain joins TRBV6-1 to TRBJ2-7; the D gene is perhaps TRBD2, from 5 matching bases. From its cysteine to its phenylalanine, the CDR3 spans 12 amino acids. Solely the CDR3 DNA is kept, with 36 bases framed from the first base. Based on the germline V gene, the CDR1 and CDR2 sequences are MNHNS and SASEGT. Deletion took 6 bases off V and 3 bases off J, with a span of 9 bases between the germline ends.